This T cell receptor (beta chain) emerged from a study of shared clonotypes between healthy human individuals. CDR1 is SEHNR, CDR2 FQNEAQ, per germline (reference sequence). The CDR3 has 13 amino acids. V lost 1 base, J lost 1 base, and 3 bases lay in between. Sequencing was performed with immunoSEQ multiplex PCR; in TCRdb, only in-frame clones are kept and a portion is missing. The sample lists about half a million clones; over 75% were seen once. The clonotype originates from a woman aged 40 to 49 in good health. Some clones in this sample may be carry-over from other donors' samples. The genes are TRBV7-9 and TRBJ2-3; D unclear. Sequencing was done on a sample of PBMCs. The CDR3 region has the DNA TGTGCCAGCAGCTTAGTCGGCACAGATACGCAGTATTTT. This gives the protein CASSLVGTDTQYF.